The 6 T cell receptor beta chains given below trace back to one sample, sequenced in a study of response to subunit inactivated influenza vaccine. Each CDR3 protein is one row after TCRdb ran MiXCR on the RT-PCR reads. In the table there are approximately 530,000 distinct CDR3 sequences, over 10% of which are singletons. The specimen comprised PBMCs from blood, sampled 40 to 50 days after vaccination. These receptor sequences come from a man aged 50-60 years who received an inactivated influenza vaccine.

The chain employs TRBV11-1 and TRBJ1-2; 8 nucleotides agree with TRBD1. Germline V CDR1 and CDR2: SGHAT, FQDESV (reference sequence). Germline trimming cut 1 base from V and 4 bases from J; bases unmatched to any gene: 17. This CDR3 has 19 residues. CDR3 nucleotides: TGTGCCAGCAGCTTAGTATTCGCGGGGACAGGCGATCCCCTCTATGGCTACACCTTC. It encodes CASSLVFAGTGDPLYGYTF.

The chain combines TRBV4-1 with TRBJ2-1; 11 bases are a match to TRBD2. V was pared by 6 bases and J by 5 bases, with 6 bases of the junction left unmatched. Germline loops: CDR1 MGHRA, CDR2 YSYEKL. The CDR3 covers 15 residues. The CDR3 loop is CASRVGLADHNEQFF. The CDR3 nucleotides read TGCGCCAGCAGAGTGGGACTAGCGGATCACAATGAGCAGTTCTTC.

This chain uses TRBV13 with TRBJ2-2; 7 bases agree with TRBD2. Germline assignment: CDR1 PRHDT and CDR2 FYEKMQ (reference sequence). CDR3 length: 15 amino acids. The V and J ends lost 5 bases and 2 bases, in that order; junction bases with no gene match: 5. The CDR3: CASSGPGLNTGELFF. CDR3 bases: TGTGCCAGCAGCGGGCCGGGACTAAACACCGGGGAGCTGTTTTTT.

This clonotype turned up a few times. The chain couples TRBV4-2 to TRBJ2-3; D unclear. Deletions cut 0 bases from V and 7 bases from J, with 8 bases between. Germline CDR1 LGHNA, CDR2 YNFKEQ. This CDR3 is built from 13 residues. The CDR3 coding sequence is TGTGCCAGCAGCCAAGAGATAAGTAATACGCAGTATTTT. This encodes CASSQEISNTQYF.

This clonotype was seen at least ten times. This chain uses TRBV20-1 with TRBJ1-5, with TRBD1 matching 9 bases. J lost 7 bases, V lost 5 bases, and 9 bases had no gene match. CDR3 length equals 14 residues. Looked up from germline, CDR1 is DFQATT and CDR2 is SNEGSKA (reference sequence). CDR3 loop: CSAGDRVSIQPQHF. In DNA form, the CDR3 reads TGCAGTGCTGGGGACAGGGTTTCCATCCAGCCCCAGCATTTT.

This clonotype was picked up a small number of times. This rearrangement joins TRBV7-2 to TRBJ2-7; D is uncertain. Deletions cut 1 base from V and 6 bases from J, with 19 bases between. The germline V gene has CDR1 SGHTA and CDR2 FQGNSA. The CDR3 is 16 residues long. As DNA, the CDR3 is TGTGCCAGCAGCTTAGGGGTTTACAGTCTAACAGTCGAGCAGTACTTC. This codes for CASSLGVYSLTVEQYF.